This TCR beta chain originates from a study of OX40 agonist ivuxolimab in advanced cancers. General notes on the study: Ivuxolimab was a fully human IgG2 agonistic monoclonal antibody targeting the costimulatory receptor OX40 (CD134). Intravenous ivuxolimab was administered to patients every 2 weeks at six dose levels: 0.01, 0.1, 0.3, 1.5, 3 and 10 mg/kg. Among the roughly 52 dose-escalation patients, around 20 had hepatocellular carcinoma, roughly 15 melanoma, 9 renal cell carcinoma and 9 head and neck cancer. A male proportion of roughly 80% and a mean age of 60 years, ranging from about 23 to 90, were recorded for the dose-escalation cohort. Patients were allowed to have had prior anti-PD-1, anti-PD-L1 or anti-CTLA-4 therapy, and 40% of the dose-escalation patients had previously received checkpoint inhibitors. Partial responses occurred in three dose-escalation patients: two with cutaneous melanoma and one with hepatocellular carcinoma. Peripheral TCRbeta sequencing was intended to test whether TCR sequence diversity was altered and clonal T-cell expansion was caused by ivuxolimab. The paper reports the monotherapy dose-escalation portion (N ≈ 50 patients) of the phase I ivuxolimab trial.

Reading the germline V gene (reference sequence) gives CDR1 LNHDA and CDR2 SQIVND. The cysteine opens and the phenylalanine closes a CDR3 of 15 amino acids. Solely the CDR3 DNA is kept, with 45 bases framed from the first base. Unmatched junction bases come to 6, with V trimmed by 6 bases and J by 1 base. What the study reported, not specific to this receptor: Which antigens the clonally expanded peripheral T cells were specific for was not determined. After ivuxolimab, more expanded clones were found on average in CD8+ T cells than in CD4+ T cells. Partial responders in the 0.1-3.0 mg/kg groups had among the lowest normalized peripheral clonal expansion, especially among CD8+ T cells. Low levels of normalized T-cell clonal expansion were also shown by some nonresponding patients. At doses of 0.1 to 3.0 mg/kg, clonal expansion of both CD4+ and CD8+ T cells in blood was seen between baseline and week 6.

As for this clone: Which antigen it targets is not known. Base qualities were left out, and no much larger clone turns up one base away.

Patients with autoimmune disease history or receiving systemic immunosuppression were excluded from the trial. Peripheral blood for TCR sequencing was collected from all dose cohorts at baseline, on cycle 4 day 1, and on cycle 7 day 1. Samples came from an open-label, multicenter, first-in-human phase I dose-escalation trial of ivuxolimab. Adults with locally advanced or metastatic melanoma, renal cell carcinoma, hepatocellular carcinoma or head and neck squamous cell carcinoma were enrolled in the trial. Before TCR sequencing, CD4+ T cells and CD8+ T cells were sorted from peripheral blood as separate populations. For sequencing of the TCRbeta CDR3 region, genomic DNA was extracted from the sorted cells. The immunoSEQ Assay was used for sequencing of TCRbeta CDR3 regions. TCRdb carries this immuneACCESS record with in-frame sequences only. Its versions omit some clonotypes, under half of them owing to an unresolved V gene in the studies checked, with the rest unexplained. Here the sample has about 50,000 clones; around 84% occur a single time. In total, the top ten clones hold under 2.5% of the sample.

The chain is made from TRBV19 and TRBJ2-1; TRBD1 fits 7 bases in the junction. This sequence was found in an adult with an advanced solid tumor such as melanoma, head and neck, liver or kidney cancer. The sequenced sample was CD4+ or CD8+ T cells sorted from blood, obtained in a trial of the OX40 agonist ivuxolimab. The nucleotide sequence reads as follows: TGTGCCAGTAGGGCCGGGACAGTATCCTACAATGAGCAGTTCTTC. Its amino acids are CASRAGTVSYNEQFF.